This passage covers 20 T cell receptor beta chains from one sample sequenced in a study of blood T cell repertoires in COVID-19. Generated by immunoSEQ multiplex PCR, the TCRdb table keeps only in-frame clones and is missing some. The sample has about 50,000 clones; about 90% are singletons. Sample: peripheral blood. Every receptor here comes from a human donor in a cohort sampled during active COVID-19.

J is TRBJ2-4 and V is TRBV7-2; 13 nucleotides align to TRBD2. V lost 5 bases to trimming and J lost 8 bases; unmatched junction nucleotides: 12. There are 17 residues in the CDR3. Germline lookup yields CDR1 SGHTA and CDR2 FQGNSA. CDR3 in amino acids: CASSQRTSGGAEDIQYF. DNA of the CDR3: TGTGCCAGCAGCCAACGTACTAGCGGGGGGGCCGAGGACATTCAGTACTTC.

V and J are TRBV6-5 and TRBJ2-7; TRBD2 agrees at 8 bases. The CDR3 contains 15 residues. The ends lost 6 bases at V and 3 bases at J; junction bases unmatched: 10. Germline V CDR1 and CDR2: MNHEY, SVGAGI. The CDR3 DNA follows: TGTGCCAGCAGCCCCGCACTAGCGGCGGTCTACGAGCAGTACTTC. It yields the protein CASSPALAAVYEQYF.

V is TRBV7-3 and J is TRBJ2-7; a possible D gene is TRBD1 (6 bases). Between the trimmed V and J ends, which lost 3 bases and 0 bases, there was a span of 9 bases. The CDR3 extends over 14 amino acids. Germline assignment: CDR1 SGHTA and CDR2 FQGTGA. The CDR3 coding sequence is TGTGCCAGCAGCTTTGGGGGCCCCTCCTACGAGCAGTACTTC. Its translation is CASSFGGPSYEQYF.

The V gene is TRBV27, the J gene TRBJ2-7; 12 nucleotides match TRBD2. Per germline, CDR1 MNHEY and CDR2 SMNVEV (reference sequence). There are 14 residues in the CDR3. Trimming removed 6 bases from V and 3 bases from J; junction bases left unmatched: 3. The CDR3 DNA reads as TGTGCCAGCAGAAGACTAGCGGGAGACTACGAGCAGTACTTC. Translated: CASRRLAGDYEQYF.

The DNA of the CDR3 is TGTGCCAGCAGTGAAGACGGGGGGAGTACCCAGTACTTC. It yields the protein CASSEDGGSTQYF. The chain joins TRBV2 to TRBJ2-5; TRBD2 agrees at 7 bases. The CDR3 is 13 residues long. Germline CDR1 reads SNHLY; CDR2 reads FYNNEI. The junction had 4 bases not matched to a gene; V was cut back by 1 base and J by 8 bases. The variable domain in full, completed from reference TRBV2 and TRBJ2-5, reads EPEVTQTPSHQVTQMGQEVILRCVPISNHLYFYWYRQILGQKVEFLVSFYNNEISEKSEIFDDQFSVERPDGSNFTLKIRSTKLEDSAMYFCASSEDGGSTQYFGPGTRLLVL.

The chain couples TRBV30 to TRBJ1-6; a possible D gene is TRBD1 (6 bases). The CDR3 spans 15 residues. V lost 5 bases and J lost 6, with 17 bases in between. Per the germline V gene, CDR1 is GTSNPN and CDR2 is SVGIG (reference sequence). CDR3 sequence (DNA): TGTGCCTGGGATTCCACAGGGAGAGGTAATTCACCCCTCCACTTT. Translating gives CAWDSTGRGNSPLHF.

V is TRBV7-8 and J is TRBJ2-1; D unclear. Per germline, CDR1 SGHVS and CDR2 FQNEAQ. The V end was cut by 4 bases, the J end by 8 bases, with 12 bases between. This CDR3 spans 13 amino acids. The CDR3 spells CASSSVAVDEQFF. The DNA of the CDR3 is TGTGCCAGCAGCTCCGTGGCGGTGGATGAGCAGTTCTTC.

On this clone itself: Other DNA sequences of this sample code for an identical CDR3. This sequence joins TRBV2 and TRBJ2-3; D is unclear. The CDR3 consists of 12 residues. Trimming cost V 4 bases and J 3 bases, with 5 bases left between them. Germline loops: CDR1 SNHLY, CDR2 FYNNEI. CDR3 sequence reads: CASSVATDTQYF. CDR3 nucleotides: TGTGCCAGCAGTGTCGCGACAGATACGCAGTATTTT.

The chain joins TRBV6-2 or TRBV6-3 to TRBJ1-1; D unclear. The length of the CDR3 is 15 residues. Germline V lookup: CDR1 MNHEY, CDR2 SVGEGT. The ends were cut back, 2 bases at V and 1 base at J, with 11 bases in the middle. The CDR3 DNA follows: TGTGCCAGCAGTTACACGGTCCTCACGAACACTGAAGCTTTCTTT. It codes for CASSYTVLTNTEAFF.

This CDR3 reads CASSRFVGAKGQPQHF. The CDR3 DNA is TGTGCCAGCAGCCGATTCGTAGGGGCCAAGGGTCAGCCCCAGCATTTT. The chain uses TRBV5-8 and TRBJ1-5, with D perhaps matching TRBD1 (5 bases). Between the trimmed V and J ends, which lost 4 bases and 6 bases, there was a span of 20 bases. Germline loops: CDR1 SGHTS, CDR2 YDEGEE. This CDR3 is built from 16 residues.

In this sample, this clone turned up once. This chain connects TRBV30 to TRBJ2-4; 7 positions match TRBD1. With 7 bases clipped from V and 2 bases from J, the junction kept 8 bases outside the gene matches. The CDR3 runs to 14 residues. Looked up from germline, CDR1 is GTSNPN and CDR2 is SVGIG (reference sequence). In DNA form, the CDR3 reads TGTGCCTTTGACAGGGTCCGGCCCAAAAACATTCAGTACTTC. Translated, it gives CAFDRVRPKNIQYF.

The chain combines TRBV2 with TRBJ2-7; 8 positions agree with TRBD2. Losses at the gene ends were 3 bases for V and 6 bases for J; bases not matched to a gene: 7. The CDR3 contains 14 residues. The germline gives CDR1 SNHLY, CDR2 FYNNEI. CDR3 in amino acids: CASSEYRGGSEQYF. For the CDR3, the DNA is TGTGCCAGCAGTGAGTACCGGGGGGGCTCCGAGCAGTACTTC.

The gene calls are TRBV5-1 and TRBJ2-3; TRBD2 matches 7 bases. The CDR3 has 15 residues. CDR1 is SGHRS and CDR2 is YFSETQ in the germline V gene. J gave up 10 bases and V 5 bases, and 16 bases lay outside the gene matches. CDR3 in amino acids: CASSGQRGGSVAQYF. The DNA for the CDR3 is TGCGCCAGCAGTGGCCAGCGGGGCGGCTCGGTTGCGCAGTATTTT.

The chain joins TRBV6-5 to TRBJ1-6, with 7 nucleotides matching TRBD1. Germline V gives CDR1 MNHEY, CDR2 SVGAGI. Trimming removed 6 bases from V and 8 bases from J; junction bases left unmatched: 4. The CDR3 runs to 13 residues. CDR3 bases: TGTGCCAGCAGCGACAGGGAAGATTCACCCCTCCACTTT. Translated, it gives CASSDREDSPLHF.

CDR3: CASSTAVRGRGNQPQHF. The DNA of the CDR3 is TGTGCCAGCAGTACCGCCGTCAGGGGGCGGGGGAATCAGCCCCAGCATTTT. The rearrangement joins TRBV6-2 or TRBV6-3 to TRBJ1-5; TRBD1 aligns across 8 bases. The germline gives CDR1 MNHEY, CDR2 SVGEGT. After removal of 5 bases from V and 4 bases from J, the junction contained 13 bases not matched to a gene. The CDR3 consists of 17 residues.

The rearrangement uses TRBV28 and TRBJ2-3, with D uncertain. This CDR3 is 13 amino acids long. Germline V lookup: CDR1 MDHEN, CDR2 SYDVKM. Trimming left V 5 bases short and J 6 bases short, with 12 bases between. The CDR3 sequence: CASSPDTLDTQYF. DNA of the CDR3: TGTGCCAGCAGTCCCGATACTCTGGATACGCAGTATTTT.

The chain is built from TRBV5-1 and TRBJ2-2, with D perhaps matching TRBD1 (5 bases). Trimming pared 5 bases from V and 2 bases from J, leaving 16 bases between. The CDR3 extends over 16 amino acids. Germline loops: CDR1 SGHRS, CDR2 YFSETQ. The CDR3 spells CASRVGTGHNTGELFF. The DNA of the CDR3 is TGCGCCAGCAGGGTGGGTACAGGTCATAACACCGGGGAGCTGTTTTTT.

This clone was recorded a few times. This chain connects TRBV6-1 to TRBJ1-2; D is unclear. Germline V lookup: CDR1 MNHNS, CDR2 SASEGT. Deletions cut 3 bases from V and 7 bases from J, with 12 bases between. This CDR3 has 13 residues. CDR3 protein: CASSERGSFGYTF. For the CDR3, the DNA is TGTGCCAGCAGTGAGAGAGGGTCTTTTGGCTACACCTTC.

This chain joins TRBV14 and TRBJ2-1, with TRBD1 matching over 11 bases. The V segment lost 4 bases and the J segment 7 bases; nucleotides outside the gene matches: 9. CDR3 size: 16 residues. Germline CDR1 SGHDN, CDR2 FVKESK. CDR3 protein: CASSPDRGLRYNEQFF. For the CDR3, the DNA is TGTGCCAGCAGCCCGGACAGGGGGCTCCGGTATAATGAGCAGTTCTTC.

This clone was counted a single time. The V and J genes are TRBV6-1 and TRBJ2-3; TRBD2 might be the D (5 bases). Trimming took off 3 bases at V and 3 bases at J, with 19 bases between the two ends. CDR1 is MNHNS, CDR2 SASEGT, per germline. The CDR3 has 17 residues. Here the CDR3 DNA reads TGTGCCAGCAGTGAGGACTCGAGGGCCGGTGGAACAGATACGCAGTATTTT. Translated, it gives CASSEDSRAGGTDTQYF.